The 8 T cell receptor beta chains reported below all come from one sample, sequenced in a study of identical twins. One entry per CDR3 protein, called by TCRdb with MiXCR from the 5' RACE reads. The sample holds 700,000 to 950,000 distinct CDR3 sequences, about 12% seen once. The sample also formed part of further work on yellow fever vaccine responses in identical twins.

Sequencing was performed on PBMCs. These TCRs come from a woman under 30 in good health.

The chain employs TRBV6-5 and TRBJ2-2; tentatively, D is TRBD1 or TRBD2 (5 bases each). The CDR3 is 15 amino acids. Germline loops: CDR1 MNHEY, CDR2 SVGAGI. V was cut by 1 base and J by 3 bases, with 9 bases left in between. CDR3 amino acids: CASSYWGSDTGELFF. CDR3 bases: TGTGCCAGCAGTTACTGGGGGTCGGACACCGGGGAGCTGTTTTTT.

This clonotype was recorded many times. The chain employs TRBV11-2 and TRBJ2-7; D not resolved. The V end lost 5 bases, the J end lost 7 bases, and 18 bases lay between the germline ends. The CDR3 extends over 14 amino acids. Germline V lookup: CDR1 SGHAT, CDR2 FQNNGV. As DNA, the CDR3 is TGTGCCAGCAGCCACGTGGGAAAGACTTTAGAGCAGTACGTC. Residues: CASSHVGKTLEQYV.

The rearrangement joins TRBV5-1 to TRBJ2-6, with unresolved D. V dropped 4 bases and J dropped 5 bases, with 13 bases sitting between them. The CDR3 is 15 amino acids. Germline lookup yields CDR1 SGHRS and CDR2 YFSETQ. The CDR3 loop reads CASSPMDQRANVLTF. The CDR3 nucleotides are TGCGCCAGCAGCCCAATGGACCAGCGGGCCAACGTCCTGACTTTC. Full variable domain (remainder filled in from reference TRBV5-1 and TRBJ2-6): KAGVTQTPRYLIKTRGQQVTLSCSPISGHRSVSWYQQTPGQGLQFLFEYFSETQRNKGNFPGRFSGRQFSNSRSEMNVSTLELGDSALYLCASSPMDQRANVLTFGAGSRLTVL.

The table lists this clonotype with a few counts. The chain carries TRBV12-3 or TRBV12-4 and TRBJ1-6; TRBD1 matches 9 bases. This CDR3 is built from 16 residues. With V trimmed by 3 bases and J by 6 bases, 6 bases remained unmatched. The CDR3 is CASSFGTGIGNSPLHF. The CDR3 DNA is TGTGCCAGCAGTTTTGGGACAGGGATCGGTAATTCACCCCTCCACTTT.

This rearrangement joins TRBV20-1 to TRBJ2-2; D is perhaps TRBD2 (6 bases). The CDR3 runs to 15 residues. In germline, CDR1 is DFQATT, CDR2 SNEGSKA (reference sequence). The V end lost 4 bases, the J end lost 5 bases, and 17 bases lay between the germline ends. The CDR3 is CSATRDSRGTGELFF. CDR3 nucleotides: TGCAGTGCTACTAGGGACTCCCGTGGGACCGGGGAGCTGTTTTTT.

The CDR3 nucleotides read TGTGCCAGTAGTATAAAGCAGGGGGCGGGTCAGCCCCAGCATTTT. It codes for CASSIKQGAGQPQHF. The chain recombines TRBV19 with TRBJ1-5; 8 bases line up with TRBD1. The CDR3 is 15 residues long. J lost 6 bases, V lost 2 bases, and 6 bases had no gene match. Germline V gene data show CDR1 as LNHDA and CDR2 as SQIVND (reference sequence).

This clonotype was picked up many times. The chain employs TRBV11-2 and TRBJ2-1, with D hard to call. Germline-derived CDR1 and CDR2 are SGHAT and FQNNGV. This CDR3 comprises 17 residues. Trimming cost V 6 bases and J 6 bases, with 24 bases left between them. The CDR3 nucleotides are TGTGCCAGCAGGTCTGGCAGCCTGTCCCCAGGATCCAATGAGCAGTTCTTC. Translated, it gives CASRSGSLSPGSNEQFF. Based on the CDR3 plus reference TRBV11-2 and TRBJ2-1, the full variable domain is EAGVAQSPRYKIIEKRQSVAFWCNPISGHATLYWYQQILGQGPKLLIQFQNNGVVDDSQLPKDRFSAERLKGVDSTLKIQPAKLEDSAVYLCASRSGSLSPGSNEQFFGPGTRLTVL.

A few counts support this clonotype. The chain carries TRBV6-1 and TRBJ2-7; 8 bases are shared with TRBD1. Germline loops: CDR1 MNHNS, CDR2 SASEGT. The CDR3 consists of 14 residues. The ends lost 8 bases at V and 5 bases at J; junction bases unmatched: 11. In DNA form, the CDR3 reads TGTGCCAGCCGGGACAGGTCTCCACCCAACGAGCAGTACGTC. It codes for CASRDRSPPNEQYV.